The 29 T cell receptor beta chains given below trace back to one sample, sequenced in a study of cytomegalovirus exposure and HLA in healthy donors (dated by TCRdb to about 2017). Library generation was performed with the immunoSEQ multiplex PCR assay. A mixture of 60 forward primers for TCR Vbeta segments and 13 reverse primers for TCR Jbeta segments was used in the multiplex PCR. As stored in TCRdb, this immuneACCESS dataset retains in-frame rearrangements with V and J assigned. A fraction of the clones does not appear; measured against another copy, unresolved V genes explain less than half of the discrepancy, and the remainder lacks a known reason. A total of 200,000 to 300,000 clones appear in this sample, over 70% of them only once. Around 8.3% of the sample lies in the top ten. Sequences were obtained from PBMCs. The receptors were gathered from a woman aged 55-69 years in good health and CMV-seropositive.

The chain is built from TRBV29-1 and TRBJ2-1, with 7 positions matching TRBD1. The V and J ends lost 7 bases and 4 bases, in that order; junction bases with no gene match: 4. The germline V gene encodes CDR1 SQVTM and CDR2 ANQGSEA. There are 12 residues in the CDR3. Here the CDR3 reads CSGRDSYNEQFF. In DNA, the CDR3 is TGCAGCGGCCGGGACAGTTACAATGAGCAGTTCTTC.

The chain combines TRBV29-1 with TRBJ1-5; D is ambiguous. The V end was cut by 5 bases, the J end by 8 bases, with 13 bases between. The germline gives CDR1 SQVTM, CDR2 ANQGSEA. The CDR3 contains 12 residues. CDR3 in DNA: TGCAGCGTTAAGGTGGCGCGGGAGCCCCAGCATTTT. Translated: CSVKVAREPQHF.

This clone came up a few times. This sequence joins TRBV27 and TRBJ1-5, with a tentative D call TRBD1 (5 bases). The germline CDR1 and CDR2 sequences are MNHEY and SMNVEV (reference sequence). Trimming took off 2 bases at V and 2 bases at J, with 7 bases between the two ends. CDR3 length: 14 residues. This CDR3 reads CASSLGRGNQPQHF. Written as DNA, the CDR3 is TGTGCCAGCAGTTTAGGCAGGGGCAATCAGCCCCAGCATTTT.

The chain links TRBV10-2 to TRBJ2-7; tentative D call: TRBD2 (5 bases). CDR3 length: 15 amino acids. Between the trimmed V and J ends, which lost 2 bases and 0 bases, there was a span of 11 bases. Germline-derived CDR1 and CDR2 are WSHSY and SAAADI. The CDR3 region has the DNA TGCGCCAGCAGTGAGAGAGGGATCCGCTCCTACGAGCAGTACTTC. The encoded protein is CASSERGIRSYEQYF.

The V and J genes are TRBV5-6 and TRBJ1-1; D is unclear. The CDR3 contains 14 residues. With 1 base removed from V and 1 base from J, the gap between germline ends came to 8 bases. The germline CDR1 and CDR2 sequences are SGHDT and YYEEEE. The CDR3: CASSLTPTNTEAFF. The CDR3 DNA sequence: TGTGCCAGCAGCTTGACACCAACGAACACTGAAGCTTTCTTT.

This clone came up many times. The chain carries TRBV30 and TRBJ1-1; TRBD1 matches at 9 bases. Per the germline V gene, CDR1 is GTSNPN and CDR2 is SVGIG (reference sequence). V was clipped by 7 bases and J by 7 bases; unmatched bases: 4. The length of the CDR3 is 11 residues. The CDR3 protein is CAYPDRGEAFF. DNA for the CDR3: TGTGCCTACCCGGACAGGGGTGAAGCTTTCTTT.

J is TRBJ2-2 and V is TRBV6-1; the D gene is possibly TRBD2 (5 bases). V lost 1 base and J 8 bases, leaving 8 bases between the germline ends. The V gene's germline CDR1 is MNHNS and CDR2 SASEGT. The CDR3 is 13 amino acids. Here the CDR3 DNA reads TGTGCCAGCAGTGAAGGAGGGTGGGGGGAGCTGTTTTTT. Protein sequence: CASSEGGWGELFF.

The chain employs TRBV10-1 and TRBJ2-5, with D maybe TRBD1 (5 bases). The CDR3 covers 15 residues. Trimming pared 2 bases from V and 2 bases from J, leaving 12 bases between. Germline loops: CDR1 WNHNN, CDR2 SYGVQD (reference sequence). CDR3 sequence reads: CASSETCDRQETQYF. The CDR3 nucleotides are TGCGCCAGCAGTGAGACCTGTGACAGACAAGAGACCCAGTACTTC.

This sequence joins TRBV7-9 and TRBJ1-2, with D maybe TRBD1 (5 bases). Trimming shortened V by 8 bases and J by 3 bases, and 19 bases separated the two germline ends. The CDR3 runs 15 residues. The germline V gene encodes CDR1 SEHNR and CDR2 FQNEAQ (reference sequence). The CDR3 DNA reads TGTGCCAGCTTCTATCTCGCGGGGGTGGACTATGGCTACACCTTC. Protein: CASFYLAGVDYGYTF.

The chain has TRBV19 and TRBJ1-5, with D unclear. From germline, CDR1 is LNHDA and CDR2 SQIVND (reference sequence). With 3 bases removed from V and 5 bases from J, the gap between germline ends came to 11 bases. The CDR3 covers 14 residues. CDR3 coding DNA: TGTGCCAGTAGTATCGGGGTACGAGATCAGCCCCAGCATTTT. Translation: CASSIGVRDQPQHF.

The chain joins TRBV5-1 to TRBJ1-2, with 8 bases fitting TRBD1. This CDR3 comprises 15 residues. The V gene end was trimmed by 4 bases and the J gene end by 6 bases; junction bases not matched to a gene: 11. Germline V gives CDR1 SGHRS, CDR2 YFSETQ. DNA for the CDR3: TGCGCCAGCAGCACGCCCGGACAGGGCCTCGATGGCTACACCTTC. This encodes CASSTPGQGLDGYTF.

This clone has just a few counts. The chain combines TRBV12-5 with TRBJ2-3; 11 positions match TRBD2. This CDR3 comprises 15 residues. Germline CDR1 and CDR2: LGHNT and FRNRAP. The V and J ends lost 7 bases and 3 bases, in that order; junction bases with no gene match: 6. Written as DNA, the CDR3 is TGTGCTAGTGCCCCCCGACTAGCGGGAACAGATACGCAGTATTTT. It encodes CASAPRLAGTDTQYF.

The rearrangement links TRBV2 to TRBJ1-2, with D unclear. Germline CDR1 reads SNHLY; CDR2 reads FYNNEI. Between the trimmed V and J ends, which lost 7 bases and 12 bases, there was a span of 15 bases. The CDR3 spans 11 residues. The CDR3 loop reads CASIESGWNTF. CDR3 DNA sequence: TGTGCCAGCATCGAAAGCGGATGGAACACCTTC. Using reference TRBV2 and TRBJ1-2 for the parts outside the CDR3, the full variable domain is EPEVTQTPSHQVTQMGQEVILRCVPISNHLYFYWYRQILGQKVEFLVSFYNNEISEKSEIFDDQFSVERPDGSNFTLKIRSTKLEDSAMYFCASIESGWNTFGSGTRLTVV.

This clone appeared a few times. The chain couples TRBV5-1 to TRBJ1-2; no clear D. V was clipped by 2 bases and J by 4 bases, with 6 bases between them. CDR3 length equals 12 residues. In germline, CDR1 is SGHRS, CDR2 YFSETQ. CDR3 in amino acids: CASSLTTYGYTF. In DNA form, the CDR3 reads TGCGCCAGCAGCTTAACAACCTATGGCTACACCTTC.

V is TRBV4-1 and J is TRBJ2-1; TRBD2 agrees at 15 bases. CDR1 is MGHRA, CDR2 YSYEKL, per germline. V was pared by 4 bases and J by 8 bases, with 12 bases of the junction left unmatched. The CDR3 loop spans 18 amino acids. The CDR3: CASSRLERGLAGGYEQFF. Written as DNA, the CDR3 is TGCGCCAGCAGCCGCTTAGAGAGGGGACTAGCGGGAGGCTATGAGCAGTTCTTC.

The J gene is TRBJ2-3, the V gene TRBV5-4, with unresolved D. With 0 bases removed from V and 0 bases from J, the gap between germline ends came to 11 bases. CDR3 size: 16 residues. The germline CDR1 and CDR2 sequences are SGHNT and YYREEE (reference sequence). The CDR3 reads CASSLDSISSTDTQYF. The CDR3 nucleotides read TGTGCCAGCAGCTTGGATAGCATCTCTAGCACAGATACGCAGTATTTT.

For the CDR3, the DNA is TGCAGCGTTGAGTCGACAGGAACCCGCTATGGCTACACCTTC. Protein: CSVESTGTRYGYTF. The chain recombines TRBV29-1 with TRBJ1-2; possibly TRBD1 for D (6 bases). CDR1 and CDR2 from the germline V gene are SQVTM and ANQGSEA. Trimming removed 3 bases from V and 4 bases from J, with 15 bases in between. This CDR3 is 14 amino acids long.

This clone was observed once. The chain is built from TRBV18 and TRBJ1-1; TRBD1 is a possible D gene (6 bases). V lost 3 bases, J lost 0 bases, and 14 bases lay in between. From germline, CDR1 is KGHSH and CDR2 LQKENI. This CDR3 has 16 amino acids. CDR3 residues: CASSPLKQGLNTEAFF. The DNA of the CDR3 is TGTGCCAGCTCACCTTTAAAACAGGGCTTGAACACTGAAGCTTTCTTT.

This clone was detected only a few times. The V gene is TRBV11-2, the J gene TRBJ2-7, with 9 bases identical to TRBD1. The germline gives CDR1 SGHAT, CDR2 FQNNGV. The CDR3 totals 15 residues. Trimming removed 6 bases from V and 2 bases from J; junction bases left unmatched: 8. The CDR3 coding sequence is TGTGCCAGCAGAAGCTTGCGGGACAGGGCCTACGAGCAGTACTTC. Translation: CASRSLRDRAYEQYF.

V gene TRBV27 combines with J gene TRBJ2-7; tentative D call: TRBD2 (5 bases). The CDR3 totals 16 residues. The V gene's germline CDR1 is MNHEY and CDR2 SMNVEV (reference sequence). Between the trimmed V and J ends, which lost 7 bases and 3 bases, there was a span of 22 bases. The CDR3 reads CASNLRSPGGGYEQYF. Written as DNA, the CDR3 is TGTGCCAGCAATCTCCGAAGCCCAGGAGGAGGCTACGAGCAGTACTTC.

The chain employs TRBV28 and TRBJ1-2; D call uncertain. The CDR3 covers 14 residues. CDR1 is MDHEN, CDR2 SYDVKM, per germline. With 7 bases removed from V and 2 bases from J, the gap between germline ends came to 14 bases. CDR3 in DNA: TGTGCCAGCATAGGCGGGAGCGAGAACTATGGCTACACCTTC. Translating gives CASIGGSENYGYTF.

V gene TRBV29-1 combines with J gene TRBJ1-1; D unresolved. CDR3 length: 15 amino acids. V was clipped by 3 bases and J by 3 bases, with 17 bases between them. CDR1 SQVTM and CDR2 ANQGSEA come from the germline V gene. The CDR3 sequence: CSVDLEFGRDTEAFF. CDR3 DNA: TGCAGCGTTGATCTTGAATTCGGGAGGGACACTGAAGCTTTCTTT.

A single count supports this clone. The rearrangement joins TRBV5-1 to TRBJ2-5; tentatively, D is TRBD1 (6 bases). The CDR3 extends over 15 amino acids. V dropped 0 bases and J dropped 3 bases, with 12 bases sitting between them. Germline loops: CDR1 SGHRS, CDR2 YFSETQ. The CDR3, as DNA: TGCGCCAGCAGCTTGGCCGGACAGAGAAAAGAGACCCAGTACTTC. This encodes CASSLAGQRKETQYF.

This chain joins TRBV1 and TRBJ1-2; the tabulated D call, TRBD1, remains unverified against the DNA. TRBV1 is tagged as a pseudogene. CDR3 length: 16 residues. CDR3 DNA: TGCACCAGCAGCCAACCCCGACCGACAGGGCTTTGCGGCTACATCTTC. Translated, it gives CTSSQPRPTGLCGYIF.

The chain employs TRBV2 and TRBJ2-2, with D possibly being TRBD2 (6 bases). The germline CDR1 and CDR2 sequences are SNHLY and FYNNEI. This CDR3 region has 15 residues. V was cut by 3 bases and J by 1 base, with 9 bases left in between. The CDR3 sequence: CASSEGGMNTGELFF. In DNA form, the CDR3 reads TGTGCCAGCAGTGAGGGGGGAATGAACACCGGGGAGCTGTTTTTT.

The rearrangement links TRBV10-2 to TRBJ2-1; 11 nucleotides agree with TRBD2. With 4 bases clipped from V and 3 bases from J, the junction kept 5 bases outside the gene matches. The CDR3 totals 16 residues. CDR1 is WSHSY, CDR2 SAAADI, per germline. CDR3 nucleotide sequence: TGCGCCAGCAGTGTACTGACTAGCGGGGTCTACAATGAGCAGTTCTTC. Translating gives CASSVLTSGVYNEQFF.

This clone came up once. This rearrangement joins TRBV6-6 to TRBJ2-1; D perhaps matches TRBD2 (5 bases). V was shortened by 5 bases and J by 7 bases, with 6 bases between the two germline ends. The CDR3 has 11 amino acids. Germline-derived CDR1 and CDR2 are MNHNY and SVGAGI (reference sequence). This CDR3 is CASSQRNEQFF. The CDR3 coding sequence is TGTGCCAGCAGTCAGCGGAATGAGCAGTTCTTC.

The CDR3 protein is CARRTGDEQYF. The DNA of the CDR3 is TGTGCCAGGAGGACAGGGGACGAGCAGTACTTC. The rearrangement uses TRBV2 and TRBJ2-7, with 9 nucleotides matching TRBD1. J lost 5 bases, V lost 9 bases, and 2 bases had no gene match. Germline loops: CDR1 SNHLY, CDR2 FYNNEI. This CDR3 comprises 11 residues.

The chain recombines TRBV25-1 with TRBJ2-7, with 8 positions matching TRBD1. Germline V gene data show CDR1 as MGHDK and CDR2 as SYGVNS. The CDR3 spans 17 residues. V dropped 7 bases and J dropped 7; count of bases not matched to a gene: 21. CDR3 in DNA: TGTGCCAGCAATTACACCGACAGGGGCAACCTTCTCGATGAGCAGTACTTC. This encodes CASNYTDRGNLLDEQYF.